Below, 3 T cell receptor beta chains from the same sample are listed, as sequenced in a study of cytomegalovirus exposure and HLA in healthy donors. Only in-frame clones appear in the TCRdb table, and some are missing; sequencing was by immunoSEQ multiplex PCR. The data show 150,000 to 200,000 clones, with around four fifths seen just once and roughly 7% held by the top ten. The material sequenced was PBMCs. The receptors here all came from a man aged 18 to 35 in good health and CMV-seropositive.

V is TRBV9 and J is TRBJ2-7, with TRBD2 as a possible D gene (6 bases). Germline assignment: CDR1 SGDLS and CDR2 YYNGEE. The V gene lost 0 bases and the J gene lost 6 bases, with 13 bases spanning the gap. The CDR3 extends over 14 amino acids. The DNA for the CDR3 is TGTGCCAGCAGCGTAGAAGGAGGGTGGGGCGAGCAGTACTTC. It translates to CASSVEGGWGEQYF.

The chain joins TRBV7-2 to TRBJ2-1, with 9 bases that match TRBD2. V was clipped by 1 base and J by 4 bases; unmatched bases: 11. The CDR3 runs to 18 residues. Germline V gene lookup returns CDR1 SGHTA and CDR2 FQGNSA. The CDR3, as DNA: TGTGCCAGCAGCTTAGTAGCGGGGGTGACCCCTGTTTACAATGAGCAGTTCTTC. Protein product: CASSLVAGVTPVYNEQFF.

V is TRBV4-2 and J is TRBJ2-1; D is ambiguous. Trimming removed 0 bases from V and 0 bases from J, with 9 bases in between. CDR3 length equals 16 residues. Germline-derived CDR1 and CDR2 are LGHNA and YNFKEQ. The CDR3 sequence is CASSQDAALSYNEQFF. Here the CDR3 DNA reads TGTGCCAGCAGCCAAGACGCGGCTCTCTCCTACAATGAGCAGTTCTTC.